This T cell receptor beta chain was identified during a study of T-cell memory formation after mild COVID-19. As for the study in general: The TCR clusters were mostly specific to one donor. Study-level points and caveats: Balance between CD4 and CD8 was seen in clones contracting day 15 to 85, and a CD4+ lean was seen in later expanders.

This clonotype was detected a few times. What it recognizes is unknown. The CDR3 consists of 13 residues. Germline CDR1 and CDR2: DFQATT and SNEGSKA (reference sequence). V gave up 5 bases and J gave up 1 base; unmatched junction bases: 2. TCRdb passed the 5' RACE reads through MiXCR, listing each CDR3 protein once. The sample includes approximately 400,000 distinct CDR3 sequences, approximately 25% of them seen just once. Sequenced material: PBMCs or a T cell subset sorted from them (not recorded which). The TCR originated in an adult woman who had mild COVID-19 (a few samples of this study predate the infection). Cell type and time point are not known. The chain carries TRBV20-1 and TRBJ2-3; 8 positions agree with TRBD2. CDR3 sequence (DNA): TGCAGTGCTGGACTAGCAGGCACAGATACGCAGTATTTT. Translating gives CSAGLAGTDTQYF.